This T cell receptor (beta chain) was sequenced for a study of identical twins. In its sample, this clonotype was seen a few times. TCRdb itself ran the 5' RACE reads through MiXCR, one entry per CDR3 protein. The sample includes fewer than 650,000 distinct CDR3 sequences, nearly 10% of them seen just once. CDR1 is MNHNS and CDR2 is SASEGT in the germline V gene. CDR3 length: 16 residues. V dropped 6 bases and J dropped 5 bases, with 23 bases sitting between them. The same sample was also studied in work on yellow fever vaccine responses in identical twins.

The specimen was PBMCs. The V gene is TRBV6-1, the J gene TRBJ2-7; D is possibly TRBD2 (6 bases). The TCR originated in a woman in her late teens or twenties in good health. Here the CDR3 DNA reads TGTGCCAGCAGCGGCCTTTATAGCGGTCAAATCCACGAGCAGTACTTC. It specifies CASSGLYSGQIHEQYF.